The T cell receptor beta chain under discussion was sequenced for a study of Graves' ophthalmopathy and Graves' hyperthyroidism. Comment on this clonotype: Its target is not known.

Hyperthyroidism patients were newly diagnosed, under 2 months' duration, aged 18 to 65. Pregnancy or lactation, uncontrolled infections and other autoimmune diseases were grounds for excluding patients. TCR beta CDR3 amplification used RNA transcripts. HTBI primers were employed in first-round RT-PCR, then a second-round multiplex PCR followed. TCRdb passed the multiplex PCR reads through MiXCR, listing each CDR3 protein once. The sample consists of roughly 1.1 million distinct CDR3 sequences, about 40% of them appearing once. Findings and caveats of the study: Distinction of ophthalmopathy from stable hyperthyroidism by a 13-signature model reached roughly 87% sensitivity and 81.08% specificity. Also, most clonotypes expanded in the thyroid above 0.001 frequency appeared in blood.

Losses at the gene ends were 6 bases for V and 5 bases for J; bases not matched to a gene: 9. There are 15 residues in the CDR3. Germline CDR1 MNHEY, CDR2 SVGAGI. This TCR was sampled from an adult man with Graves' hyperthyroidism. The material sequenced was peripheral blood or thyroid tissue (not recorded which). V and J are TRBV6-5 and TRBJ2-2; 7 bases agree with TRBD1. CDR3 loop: CASRTPGGRTGELFF. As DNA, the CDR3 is TGTGCCAGCAGGACTCCAGGGGGTAGGACCGGGGAGCTGTTTTTT.